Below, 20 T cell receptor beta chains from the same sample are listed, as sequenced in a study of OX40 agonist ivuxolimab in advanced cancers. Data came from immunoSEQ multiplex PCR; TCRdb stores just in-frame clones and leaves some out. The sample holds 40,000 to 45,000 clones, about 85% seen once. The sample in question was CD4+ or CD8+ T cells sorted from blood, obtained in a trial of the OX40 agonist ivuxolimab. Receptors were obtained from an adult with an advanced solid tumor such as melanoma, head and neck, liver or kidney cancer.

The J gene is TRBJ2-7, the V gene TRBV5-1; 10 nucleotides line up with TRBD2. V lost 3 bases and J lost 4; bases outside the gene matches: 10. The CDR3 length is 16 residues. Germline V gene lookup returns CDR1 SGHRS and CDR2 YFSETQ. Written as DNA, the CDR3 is TGCGCCAGCAGCTCCCGCCTCGGACTAGCGGATTACGAGCAGTACTTC. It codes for CASSSRLGLADYEQYF.

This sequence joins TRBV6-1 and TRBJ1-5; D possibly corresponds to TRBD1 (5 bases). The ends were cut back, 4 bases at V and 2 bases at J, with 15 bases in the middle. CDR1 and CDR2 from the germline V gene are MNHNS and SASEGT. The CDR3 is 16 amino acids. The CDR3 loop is CASSGQGVIGNQPQHF. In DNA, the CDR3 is TGTGCCAGCAGTGGCCAGGGTGTCATCGGCAATCAGCCCCAGCATTTT.

The CDR3 protein is CASSLGREREQYF. In DNA form, the CDR3 reads TGTGCCAGCAGCTTGGGGCGGGAGCGAGAGCAGTACTTC. The chain joins TRBV5-6 to TRBJ2-7; 7 bases agree with TRBD2. The V and J ends lost 0 bases and 7 bases, in that order; junction bases with no gene match: 4. This CDR3 region has 13 residues. The germline CDR1 and CDR2 sequences are SGHDT and YYEEEE.

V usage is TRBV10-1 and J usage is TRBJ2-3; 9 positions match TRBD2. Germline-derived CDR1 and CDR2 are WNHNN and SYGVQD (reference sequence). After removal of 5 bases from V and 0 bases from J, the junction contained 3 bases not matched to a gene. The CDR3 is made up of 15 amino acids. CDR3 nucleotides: TGCGCCAGCAGTAGCGGGAGGTTTAGCACAGATACGCAGTATTTT. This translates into CASSSGRFSTDTQYF.

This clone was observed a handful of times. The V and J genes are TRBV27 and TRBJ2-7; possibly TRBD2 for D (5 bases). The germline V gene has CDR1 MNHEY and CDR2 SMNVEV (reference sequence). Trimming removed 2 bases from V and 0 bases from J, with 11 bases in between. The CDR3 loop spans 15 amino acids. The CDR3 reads CASSLRTGSSYEQYF. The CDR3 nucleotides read TGTGCCAGCAGTTTACGGACGGGGAGCTCCTACGAGCAGTACTTC.

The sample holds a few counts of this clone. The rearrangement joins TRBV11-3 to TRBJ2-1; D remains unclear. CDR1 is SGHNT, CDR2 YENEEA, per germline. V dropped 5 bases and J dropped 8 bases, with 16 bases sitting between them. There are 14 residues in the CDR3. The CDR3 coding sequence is TGTGCCAGCAGCCCTAGAGGCCCAGGCCATGAGCAGTTCTTC. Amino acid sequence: CASSPRGPGHEQFF.

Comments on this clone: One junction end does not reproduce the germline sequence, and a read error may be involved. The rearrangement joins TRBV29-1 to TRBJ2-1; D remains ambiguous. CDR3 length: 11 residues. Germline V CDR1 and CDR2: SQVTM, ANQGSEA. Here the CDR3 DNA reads TGCAGCGTTGAGTTCCCAGCCGAATTACTCTTC. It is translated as CSVEFPAELLF.

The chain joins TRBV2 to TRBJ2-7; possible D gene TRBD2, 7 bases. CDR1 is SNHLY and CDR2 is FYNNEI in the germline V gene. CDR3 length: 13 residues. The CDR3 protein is CARGRGVSYEQYF. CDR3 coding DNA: TGTGCTCGAGGGAGGGGGGTCTCCTACGAGCAGTACTTC.

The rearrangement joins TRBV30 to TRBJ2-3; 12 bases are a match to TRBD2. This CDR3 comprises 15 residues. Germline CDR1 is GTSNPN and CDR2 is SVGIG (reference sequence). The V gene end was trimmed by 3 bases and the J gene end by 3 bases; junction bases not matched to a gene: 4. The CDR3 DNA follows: TGTGCCTGGAGCCCCGGACTAGCGGGGACAGATACGCAGTATTTT. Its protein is CAWSPGLAGTDTQYF.

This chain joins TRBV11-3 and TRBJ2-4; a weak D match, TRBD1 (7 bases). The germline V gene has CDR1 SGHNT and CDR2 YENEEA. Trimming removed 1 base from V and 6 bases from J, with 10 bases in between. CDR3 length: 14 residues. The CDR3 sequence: CASSLGQGGNIQYF. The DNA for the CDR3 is TGTGCCAGCAGCTTAGGACAGGGAGGAAACATTCAGTACTTC.

The CDR3 is CASSFGLGRNEQYF. CDR3 nucleotide sequence: TGTGCCAGCAGCTTCGGACTAGGCCGAAACGAGCAGTACTTC. This sequence joins TRBV5-5 and TRBJ2-7; the match to TRBD2 covers 7 bases. The J segment lost 5 bases and the V segment lost 2 bases, leaving 7 bases of the junction unmatched. The CDR3 runs to 14 residues. Germline values: CDR1 SGHKS, CDR2 YYEKEE (reference sequence).

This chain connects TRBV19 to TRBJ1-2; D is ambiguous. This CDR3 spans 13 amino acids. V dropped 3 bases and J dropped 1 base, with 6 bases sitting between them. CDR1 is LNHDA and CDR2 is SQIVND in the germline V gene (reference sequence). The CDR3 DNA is TGTGCCAGTAGTATTGTCAATAACTATGGCTACACCTTC. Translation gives CASSIVNNYGYTF.

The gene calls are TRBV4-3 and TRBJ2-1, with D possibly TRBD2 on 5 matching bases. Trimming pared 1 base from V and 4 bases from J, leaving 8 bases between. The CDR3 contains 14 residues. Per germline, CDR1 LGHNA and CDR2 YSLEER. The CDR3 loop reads CASSQGTPYNEQFF. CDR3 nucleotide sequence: TGCGCCAGCAGCCAAGGGACTCCTTACAATGAGCAGTTCTTC.

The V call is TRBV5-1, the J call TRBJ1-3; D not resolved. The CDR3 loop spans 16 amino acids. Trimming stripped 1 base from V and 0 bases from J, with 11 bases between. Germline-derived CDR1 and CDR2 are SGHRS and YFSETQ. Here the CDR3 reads CASSLSLGSSGNTIYF. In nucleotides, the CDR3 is TGCGCCAGCAGCTTGTCGTTGGGCAGCTCTGGAAACACCATATATTTT.

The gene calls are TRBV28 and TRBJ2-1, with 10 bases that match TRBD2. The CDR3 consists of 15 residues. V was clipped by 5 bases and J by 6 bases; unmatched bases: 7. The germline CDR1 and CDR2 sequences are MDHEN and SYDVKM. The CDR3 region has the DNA TGTGCCAGCAGTCCCATAGCGGGAGGAGGCAATGAGCAGTTCTTC. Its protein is CASSPIAGGGNEQFF.

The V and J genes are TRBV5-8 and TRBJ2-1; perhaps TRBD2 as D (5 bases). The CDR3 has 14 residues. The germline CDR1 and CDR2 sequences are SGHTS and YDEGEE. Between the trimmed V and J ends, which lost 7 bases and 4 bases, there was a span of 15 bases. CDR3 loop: CASPPRGVYNEQFF. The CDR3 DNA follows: TGTGCCAGCCCCCCCCGGGGAGTTTACAATGAGCAGTTCTTC.

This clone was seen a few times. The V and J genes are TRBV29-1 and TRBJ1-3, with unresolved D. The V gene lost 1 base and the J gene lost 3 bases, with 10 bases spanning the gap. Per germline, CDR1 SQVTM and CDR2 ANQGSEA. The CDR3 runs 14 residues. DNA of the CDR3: TGCAGCGTTGAAGCGAGGGAAGGTGGAAACACCATATATTTT. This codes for CSVEAREGGNTIYF.

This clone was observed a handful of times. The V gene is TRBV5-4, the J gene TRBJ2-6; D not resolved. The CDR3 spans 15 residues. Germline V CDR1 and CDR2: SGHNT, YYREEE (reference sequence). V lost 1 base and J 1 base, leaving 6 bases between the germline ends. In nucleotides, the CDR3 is TGTGCCAGCAGCTTGTTGGGTTCTGGGGCCAACGTCCTGACTTTC. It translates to CASSLLGSGANVLTF.

CDR3 sequence (DNA): TGTGCCAGTAGCCGGGGACAGGGCCCAAATCAGCCCCAGCATTTT. This codes for CASSRGQGPNQPQHF. The rearrangement uses TRBV19 and TRBJ1-5, with TRBD1 matching over 9 bases. The V and J ends lost 6 bases and 4 bases, in that order; junction bases with no gene match: 7. Germline CDR1 reads LNHDA; CDR2 reads SQIVND (reference sequence). CDR3 length equals 15 residues. Filled out from reference TRBV19 and TRBJ1-5, the complete variable domain reads DGGITQSPKYLFRKEGQNVTLSCEQNLNHDAMYWYRQDPGQGLRLIYYSQIVNDFQKGDIAEGYSVSREKKESFPLTVTSAQKNPTAFYLCASSRGQGPNQPQHFGDGTRLSIL.

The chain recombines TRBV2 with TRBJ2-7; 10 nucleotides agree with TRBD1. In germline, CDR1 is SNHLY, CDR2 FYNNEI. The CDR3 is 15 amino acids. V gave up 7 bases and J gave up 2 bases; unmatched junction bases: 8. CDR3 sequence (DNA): TGTGCCAGCAAGATAGACAGGGGGCCCACCTACGAGCAGTACTTC. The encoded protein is CASKIDRGPTYEQYF.